The present entry profiles one TCR beta chain with its context. Its antigen is unidentified. The ends lost 6 bases at V and 5 bases at J; junction bases unmatched: 6. The CDR3 length is 14 residues. Germline V CDR1 and CDR2: MNHEY, SMNVEV (reference sequence). The sample originates from a study of cytomegalovirus exposure and HLA in healthy donors. Study overall: Genetic ancestry analysis placed approximately 80% of the 398 donors that were genotyped in the Caucasian-associated cluster. Broader study findings: In a later analysis, TCR beta V- and J-gene trimming showed a link to a missense DCLRE1C variant. The majority of CMV-associated TCR beta chains were reported as apparently HLA-restricted in a later analysis. For most TCR beta V segments, an earlier analysis put the productive rate at about 87% or about 30% of the time.

Both 60 Vbeta primers and 13 Jbeta primers went into the PCR. The data were produced by immunoSEQ multiplex PCR, yet TCRdb's version contains in-frame clones alone and is incomplete. This table holds approximately 130,000 clones, about 80% found once. The specimen sequenced was PBMCs. The chain links TRBV27 to TRBJ2-5; TRBD1 aligns across 10 bases. The clonotype originates from a man between 25 and 39 years old in good health and CMV-seronegative. The CDR3 nucleotides are TGTGCCAGCAGGAGGCCGGGACAGGGGGAGACCCAGTACTTC. It translates to CASRRPGQGETQYF.